This is a list of T cell receptor beta chains from one sample in a study of CXCR3-negative and CXCR3-positive naive CD8 T cells. TCRdb processed the 5' RACE reads again and assigns one entry to each CDR3 protein, with no DNA. The sample's table shows some 39,000 distinct CDR3 sequences. Sequenced input: naive CXCR3- CD8+ T cells from blood. Receptors were obtained from a human donor in good health. Some clones in this sample may be carry-over from other donors' samples. Each CDR3 is given with its conserved first and last residue. Each record gives: V gene, J gene, CDR3 protein.

>TRBV29-1|TRBJ1-4
CSVLGQNEKLFF
>TRBV4-3|TRBJ2-7
CASSQGLAEEQYF
>TRBV14|TRBJ2-1
CASSQVEARKQFF
>TRBV29-1|TRBJ2-5
CSVDLNGTPGETQYF
>TRBV7-2|TRBJ1-1
CASSSRGEMNTEAFF
>TRBV29-1|TRBJ2-7
CSVGDTSYEQYF
>TRBV29-1|TRBJ2-7
CSVEVPDRGYEQYF
>TRBV19|TRBJ2-2
CASSIVTSGNTGELFF
>TRBV29-1|TRBJ2-6
CSVDGGSGANVLTF
>TRBV29-1|TRBJ2-5
CSVQGVSWETQYF
>TRBV7-2|TRBJ2-2
CASSLDRTAANTGELFF
>TRBV29-1|TRBJ2-7
CSVVIEYGNQYF
>TRBV5-5|TRBJ2-1
CASSLRQGVSPYNEQFF
>TRBV12-3/TRBV12-4|TRBJ2-3
CASSFPLMRPTEASTDTQYF
>TRBV25-1|TRBJ1-2
CASSEQVNYGYTF
>TRBV7-6|TRBJ1-1
CASSLEWAGGGHTEAFF
>TRBV7-9|TRBJ2-5
CATTYPGVETQYF
>TRBV7-2|TRBJ2-2
CASSQTGDTGELFF
>TRBV11-2|TRBJ2-7
CASFGQAYEQYF
>TRBV11-2|TRBJ2-5
CASSPPMERLETQYF
>TRBV4-2|TRBJ1-4
CASSQDFQGNEKLFF